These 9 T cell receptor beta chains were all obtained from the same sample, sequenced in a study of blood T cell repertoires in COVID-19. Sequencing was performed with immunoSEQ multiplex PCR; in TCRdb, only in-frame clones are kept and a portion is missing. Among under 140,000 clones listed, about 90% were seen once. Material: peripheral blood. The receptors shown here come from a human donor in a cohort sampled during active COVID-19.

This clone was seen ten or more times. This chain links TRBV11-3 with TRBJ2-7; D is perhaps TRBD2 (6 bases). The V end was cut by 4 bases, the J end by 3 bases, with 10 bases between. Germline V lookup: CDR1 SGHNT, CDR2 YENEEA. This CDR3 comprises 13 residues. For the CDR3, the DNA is TGTGCCAGCAGCTGGGGGGACGGCTACGAGCAGTACTTC. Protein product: CASSWGDGYEQYF. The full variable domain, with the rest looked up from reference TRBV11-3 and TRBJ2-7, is EAGVVQSPRYKIIEKKQPVAFWCNPISGHNTLYWYLQNLGQGPELLIRYENEEAVDDSQLPKDRFSAERLKGVDSTLKIQPAELGDSAVYLCASSWGDGYEQYFGPGTRLTVT.

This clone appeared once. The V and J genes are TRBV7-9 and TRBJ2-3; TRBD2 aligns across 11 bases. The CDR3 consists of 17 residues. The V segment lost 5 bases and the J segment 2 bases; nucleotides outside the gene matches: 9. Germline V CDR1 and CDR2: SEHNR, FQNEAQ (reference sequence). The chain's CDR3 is CASSPLRLAGTTDTQYF. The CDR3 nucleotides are TGTGCCAGCAGCCCCCTAAGACTAGCGGGGACCACAGATACGCAGTATTTT.

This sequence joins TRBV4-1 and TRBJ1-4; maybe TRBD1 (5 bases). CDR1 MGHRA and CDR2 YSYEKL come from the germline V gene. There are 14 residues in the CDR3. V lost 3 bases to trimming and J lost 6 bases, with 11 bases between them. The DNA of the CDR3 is TGCGCCAGCAGCCATCCGGGGGGGGATGAAAAACTGTTTTTT. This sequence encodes CASSHPGGDEKLFF.

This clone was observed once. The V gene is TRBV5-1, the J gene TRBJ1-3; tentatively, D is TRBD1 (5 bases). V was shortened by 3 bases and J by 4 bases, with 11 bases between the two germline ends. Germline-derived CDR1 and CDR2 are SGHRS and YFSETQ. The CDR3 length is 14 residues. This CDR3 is CASSSRDWGNTIYF. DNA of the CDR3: TGCGCCAGCAGCTCCAGGGACTGGGGAAACACCATATATTTT.

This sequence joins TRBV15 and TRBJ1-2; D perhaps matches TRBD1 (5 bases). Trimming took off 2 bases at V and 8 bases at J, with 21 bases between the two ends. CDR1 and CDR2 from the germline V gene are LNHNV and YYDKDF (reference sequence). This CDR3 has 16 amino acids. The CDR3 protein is CATSRNTGLPREGYTF. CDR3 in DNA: TGTGCCACCAGCAGAAACACGGGACTCCCCCGGGAAGGCTACACCTTC.

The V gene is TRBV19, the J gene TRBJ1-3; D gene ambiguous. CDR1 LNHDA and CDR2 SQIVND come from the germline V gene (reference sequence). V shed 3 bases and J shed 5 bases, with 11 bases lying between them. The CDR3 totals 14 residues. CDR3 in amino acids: CASSISAGRNTIYF. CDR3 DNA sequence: TGTGCCAGTAGTATCAGCGCGGGTCGAAACACCATATATTTT. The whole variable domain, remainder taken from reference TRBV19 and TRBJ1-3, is DGGITQSPKYLFRKEGQNVTLSCEQNLNHDAMYWYRQDPGQGLRLIYYSQIVNDFQKGDIAEGYSVSREKKESFPLTVTSAQKNPTAFYLCASSISAGRNTIYFGEGSWLTVV.

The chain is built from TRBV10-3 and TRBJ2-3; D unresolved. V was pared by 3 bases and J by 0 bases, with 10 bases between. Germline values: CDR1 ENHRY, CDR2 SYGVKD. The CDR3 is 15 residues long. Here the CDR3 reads CAISDHRESTDTQYF. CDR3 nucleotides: TGTGCCATCAGTGACCACAGAGAAAGCACAGATACGCAGTATTTT.

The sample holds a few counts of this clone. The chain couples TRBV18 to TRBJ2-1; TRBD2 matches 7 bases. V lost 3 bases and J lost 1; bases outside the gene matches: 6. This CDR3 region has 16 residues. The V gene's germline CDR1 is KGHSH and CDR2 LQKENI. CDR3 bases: TGTGCCAGCTCACCCATGCCGGGGGGTTCCTACAATGAGCAGTTCTTC. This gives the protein CASSPMPGGSYNEQFF.

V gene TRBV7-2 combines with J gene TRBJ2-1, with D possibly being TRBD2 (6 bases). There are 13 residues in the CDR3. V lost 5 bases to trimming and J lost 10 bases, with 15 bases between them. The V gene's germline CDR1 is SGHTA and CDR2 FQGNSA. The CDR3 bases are TGTGCCAGCAGCCAAGGGACTGTCGGGGAGCAGTTCTTC. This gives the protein CASSQGTVGEQFF.